A selection of T cell receptor beta chains follows, all from one sample in a study of immune reconstitution after stem cell transplant in scleroderma. TCRdb redid the calling of the RT-PCR reads with MiXCR, one entry per CDR3 protein. The sample holds some 1,900 distinct CDR3 sequences, 13% seen once. Sampling took place before or after autologous hematopoietic stem cell transplantation (not recorded which). The receptors come from a female donor with systemic sclerosis. Each CDR3 is given with its conserved first and last residue.

len	v_gene	CDR3aa
15	TRBV12-3/TRBV12-4	CASSFELSGANVLTF
17	TRBV4-1	CASSPTTGLAAYNEQFF
15	TRBV7-2	CASSFGGGKGNEQFF
14	TRBV7-9	CASSFGTGAYEQYF
16	TRBV6-1	CASSPGTSGGSTEQFF
14	TRBV5-6	CASSYPLAQETQYF
16	TRBV3-1	CASSQGRAGGSYEQYF
12	TRBV6-2/TRBV6-3	CASSYSLDEQFF
14	TRBV5-1	CASSRDRLNTEAFF
14	TRBV7-2	CASAKDRLNTEAFF
13	TRBV20-1	CSAPVSGGNEQYF
16	TRBV5-1	CASSFNEGGEGSPLHF
14	TRBV20-1	CSAREQGDNSPLHF
12	TRBV9	CASSRTNTEAFF
13	TRBV10-3	CATQTSANYGYTF
15	TRBV27	CASTPRWDIGDTQYF
17	TRBV18	CASSPQRRTDGNEKLFF
15	TRBV12-3/TRBV12-4	CASRPDRGGNQPQHF
14	TRBV18	CASSPRLTNTEAFF
12	TRBV7-2	CASSLQNSPLHF
15	TRBV5-1	CASSLDVSSYNEQFF
15	TRBV20-1	CSARPPRDDLDTQYF
13	TRBV7-3	CASSRDRGQPQHF
15	TRBV5-8	CASSPRGYSNQPQHF
16	TRBV7-2	CASSPASGATYNEQFF
14	TRBV25-1	CASSEYIGRETQYF
15	TRBV7-2	CASSLEGRGAYEQYF
14	TRBV18	CASSPPGQGKTQYF
15	TRBV19	CASSIDRQGHQPQHF
12	TRBV29-1	CSVRPGNRGYTF
13	TRBV11-3	CASSKGTDTEAFF
14	TRBV29-1	CSVDAQGSYNEQFF
14	TRBV12-3/TRBV12-4	CASSGYWGALGYTF
17	TRBV7-2	CASSPRGDGGDTGELFF
13	TRBV12-3/TRBV12-4	CASSLDSGDGYTF
14	TRBV28	CASTAEGSGNTIYF
15	TRBV4-3	CASSQASGRYYEQYF
17	TRBV7-6	CASSRAGTGEFDYGYTF
16	TRBV14	CASSQDGDRVNNEQFF
16	TRBV7-2	CASSLRSGQINTEAFF
13	TRBV6-2/TRBV6-3	CASSYKYQETQYF
14	TRBV6-2/TRBV6-3	CASSSEGGHNEQFF
13	TRBV7-2	CATRPGRTGELFF
12	TRBV5-1	CASSSQGTGYTF
12	TRBV29-1	CSVGPGNYGYTF
16	TRBV7-2	CASSSTGGGGNYGYTF
13	TRBV5-1	CASSLVMDTEAFF
16	TRBV20-1	CSATGGGTRDPNEQFF
10	TRBV20-1	CSVEGREQFF
12	TRBV29-1	CSVADGGTEAFF
16	TRBV6-2/TRBV6-3	CASSYLVSAMNTEAFF
13	TRBV4-2	CASSQDKVQPQHF
13	TRBV6-5	CASMSLGGNTIYF
15	TRBV20-1	CSASPSGRGVSEQYF